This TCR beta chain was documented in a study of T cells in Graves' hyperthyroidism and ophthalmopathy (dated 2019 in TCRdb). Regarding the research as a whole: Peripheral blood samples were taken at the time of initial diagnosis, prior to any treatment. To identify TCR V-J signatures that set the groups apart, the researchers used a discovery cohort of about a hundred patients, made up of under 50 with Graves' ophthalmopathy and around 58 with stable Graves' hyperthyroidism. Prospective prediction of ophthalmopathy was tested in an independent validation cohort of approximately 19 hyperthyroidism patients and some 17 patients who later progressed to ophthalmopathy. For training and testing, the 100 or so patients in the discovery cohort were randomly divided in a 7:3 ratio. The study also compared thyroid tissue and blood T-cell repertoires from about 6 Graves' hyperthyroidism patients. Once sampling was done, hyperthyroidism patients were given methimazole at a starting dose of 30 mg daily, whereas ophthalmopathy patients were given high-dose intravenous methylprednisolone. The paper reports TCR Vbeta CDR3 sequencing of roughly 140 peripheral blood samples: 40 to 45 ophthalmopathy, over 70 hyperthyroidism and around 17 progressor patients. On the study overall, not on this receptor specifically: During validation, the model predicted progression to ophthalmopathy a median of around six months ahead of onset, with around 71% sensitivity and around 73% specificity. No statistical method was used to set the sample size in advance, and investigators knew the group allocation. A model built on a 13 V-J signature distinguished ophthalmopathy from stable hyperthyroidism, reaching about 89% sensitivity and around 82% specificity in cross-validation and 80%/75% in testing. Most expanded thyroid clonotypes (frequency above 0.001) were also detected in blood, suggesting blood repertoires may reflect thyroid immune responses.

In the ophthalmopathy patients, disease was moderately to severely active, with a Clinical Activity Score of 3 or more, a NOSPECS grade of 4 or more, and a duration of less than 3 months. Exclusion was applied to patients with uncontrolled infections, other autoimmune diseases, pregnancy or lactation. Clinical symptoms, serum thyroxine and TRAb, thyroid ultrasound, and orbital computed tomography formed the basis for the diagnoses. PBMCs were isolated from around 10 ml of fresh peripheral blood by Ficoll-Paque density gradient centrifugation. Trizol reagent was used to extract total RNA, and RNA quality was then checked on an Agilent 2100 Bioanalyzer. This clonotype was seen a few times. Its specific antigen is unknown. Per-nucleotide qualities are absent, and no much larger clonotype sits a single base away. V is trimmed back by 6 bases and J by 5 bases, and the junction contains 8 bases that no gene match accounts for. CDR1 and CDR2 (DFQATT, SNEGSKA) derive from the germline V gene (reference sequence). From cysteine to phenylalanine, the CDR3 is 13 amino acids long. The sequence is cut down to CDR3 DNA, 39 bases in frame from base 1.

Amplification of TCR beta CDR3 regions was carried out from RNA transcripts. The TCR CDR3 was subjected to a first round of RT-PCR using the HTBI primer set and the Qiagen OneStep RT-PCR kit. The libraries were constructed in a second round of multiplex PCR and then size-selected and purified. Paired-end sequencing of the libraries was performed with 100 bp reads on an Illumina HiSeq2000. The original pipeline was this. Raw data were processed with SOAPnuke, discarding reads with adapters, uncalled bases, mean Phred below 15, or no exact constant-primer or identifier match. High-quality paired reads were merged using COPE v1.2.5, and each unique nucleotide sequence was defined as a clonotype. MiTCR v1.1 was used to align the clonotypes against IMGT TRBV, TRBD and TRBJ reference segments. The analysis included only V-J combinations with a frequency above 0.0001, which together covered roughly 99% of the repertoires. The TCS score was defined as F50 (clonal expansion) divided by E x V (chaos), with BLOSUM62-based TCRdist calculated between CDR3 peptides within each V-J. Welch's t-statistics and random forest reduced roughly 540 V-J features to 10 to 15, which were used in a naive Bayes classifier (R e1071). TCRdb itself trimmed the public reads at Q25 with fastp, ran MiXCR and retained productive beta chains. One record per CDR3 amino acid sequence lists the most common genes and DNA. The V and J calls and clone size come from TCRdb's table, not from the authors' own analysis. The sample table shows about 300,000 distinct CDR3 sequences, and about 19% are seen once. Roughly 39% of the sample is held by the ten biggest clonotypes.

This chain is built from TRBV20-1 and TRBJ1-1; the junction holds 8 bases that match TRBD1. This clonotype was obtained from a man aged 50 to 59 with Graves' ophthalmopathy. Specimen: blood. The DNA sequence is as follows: TGCAGTGCCCCCGCCCAGGGGGCGACTGAAGCTTTCTTT. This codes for CSAPAQGATEAFF.